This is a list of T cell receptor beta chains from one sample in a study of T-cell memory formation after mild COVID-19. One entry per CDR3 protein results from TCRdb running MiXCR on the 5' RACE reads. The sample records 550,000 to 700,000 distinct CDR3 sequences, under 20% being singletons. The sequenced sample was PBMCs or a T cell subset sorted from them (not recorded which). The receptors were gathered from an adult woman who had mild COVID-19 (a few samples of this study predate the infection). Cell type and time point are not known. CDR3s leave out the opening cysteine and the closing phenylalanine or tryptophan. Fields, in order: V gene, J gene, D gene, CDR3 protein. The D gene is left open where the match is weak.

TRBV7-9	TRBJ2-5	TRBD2	ASAGRAWGETQY
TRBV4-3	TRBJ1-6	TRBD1	ASSQEVTGTSPLH
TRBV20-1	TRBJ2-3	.	SARFRDEGNTQY
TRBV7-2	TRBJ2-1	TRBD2	ASSLGGLAGTQF
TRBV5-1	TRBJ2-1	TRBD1	ASSLEGQGQYNEQF
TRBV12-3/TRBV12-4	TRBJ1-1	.	ASSYRDGLKNTEAF
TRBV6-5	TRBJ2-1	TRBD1	ASRPGQKGYNEQF
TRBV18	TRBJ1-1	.	ASSPYPRNTEAF
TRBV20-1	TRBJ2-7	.	SGWSYEQY
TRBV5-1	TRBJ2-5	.	ASSWSGAETQY
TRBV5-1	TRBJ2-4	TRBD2	ASSWDSGTRQNIQY
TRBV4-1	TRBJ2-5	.	ASSQAAQETQY
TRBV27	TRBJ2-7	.	ASSLSLGQPNSYEQY
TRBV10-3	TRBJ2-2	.	AISRETGTGELF
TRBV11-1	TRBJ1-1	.	ASSFWSDEAF
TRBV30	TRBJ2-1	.	ACKGSTSFGEQF
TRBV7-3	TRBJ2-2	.	ASSPYRTDPTGELF
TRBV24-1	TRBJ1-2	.	ATSDPGQNYGYT
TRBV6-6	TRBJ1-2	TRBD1	ASSQGGQGVGYT
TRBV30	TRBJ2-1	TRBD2	AWSVRGGEF
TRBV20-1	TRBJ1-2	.	SAMRVSYT
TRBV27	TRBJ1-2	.	ASSYRGALNYGYT
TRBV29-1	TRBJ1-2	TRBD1	SVDPTGGYYGYT
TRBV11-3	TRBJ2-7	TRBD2	ASSDLETSPYEQY
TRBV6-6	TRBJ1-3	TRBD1	ASRQGASSGNTIY
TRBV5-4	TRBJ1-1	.	ASSTGQKNTEAF
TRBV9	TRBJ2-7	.	ASSGRGAIYEQY
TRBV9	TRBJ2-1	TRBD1	ASSSPGGGLASEQF
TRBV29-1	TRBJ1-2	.	SVEAPGESYGYT
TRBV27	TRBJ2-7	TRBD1	ASSPSGQSSYEQY
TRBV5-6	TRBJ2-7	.	ASTARSHEQY
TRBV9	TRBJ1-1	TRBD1	ASSALDRELNTEAF
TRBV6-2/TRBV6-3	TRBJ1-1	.	ASSYMGNTEAF
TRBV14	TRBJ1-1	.	ASSPWGLGTEAF
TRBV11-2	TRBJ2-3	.	ASSLGLAGSRSDTQY
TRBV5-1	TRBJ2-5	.	ASSTQGRGQETQY
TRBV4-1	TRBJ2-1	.	ASSQEAATAEF
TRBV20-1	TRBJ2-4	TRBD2	SVTDLGLAGTSAKNIQY
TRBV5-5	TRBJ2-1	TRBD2	ASSLGRGIISNEQF
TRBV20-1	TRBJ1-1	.	RALRGGMNTEAF
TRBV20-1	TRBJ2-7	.	SARDFQGRDYEQY
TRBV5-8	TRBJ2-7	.	ASSLAGRDEQY
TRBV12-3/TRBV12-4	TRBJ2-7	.	ASSFDSVGEQY
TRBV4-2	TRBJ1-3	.	ASSLPQSGNTIY
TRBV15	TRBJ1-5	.	ATSRVPGNQPQH
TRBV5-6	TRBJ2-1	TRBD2	ASSLELAGVIHNEQF
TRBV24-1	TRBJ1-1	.	ATSDSWGGAEAF
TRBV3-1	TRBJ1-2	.	ASSQDLRGGRGNT
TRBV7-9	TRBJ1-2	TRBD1	ASSLAGADRGLFNYGYT
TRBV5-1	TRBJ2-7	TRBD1	ASSLGDRDRVEQY
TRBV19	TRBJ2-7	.	ASSIWSGPETPYEQY
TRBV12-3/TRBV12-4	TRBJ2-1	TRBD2	ASSGLAGVGEQF
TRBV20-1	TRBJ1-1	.	SARDPGGPMNTEAF
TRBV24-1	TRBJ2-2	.	ATSDLRSGSFAGELF
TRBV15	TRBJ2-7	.	ATSSGHSQNEQY